The 26 T cell receptor beta chains in this list originate from one sample, sequenced in a study of cytomegalovirus exposure and HLA in healthy donors. Amplification used 60 Vbeta primers and 13 Jbeta primers. Data came from immunoSEQ multiplex PCR; TCRdb stores just in-frame clones and leaves some out. The sample's table shows approximately 100,000 clones. The sequenced material came from PBMCs. These receptor sequences come from a man between 45 and 60 years old in good health and CMV-seronegative.

The chain combines TRBV4-1 with TRBJ2-7, with D tentatively TRBD1 (5 bases). CDR1 is MGHRA, CDR2 YSYEKL, per germline. The CDR3 loop spans 14 amino acids. Between the trimmed V and J ends, which lost 1 base and 1 base, there was a span of 8 bases. CDR3 coding DNA: TGCGCCAGCAGCCAAGTGCAGGGATCCTACGAGCAGTACTTC. Translation gives CASSQVQGSYEQYF.

This chain connects TRBV19 to TRBJ2-1; D is unresolved. The V gene lost 7 bases and the J gene lost 5 bases, with 12 bases spanning the gap. This CDR3 spans 13 amino acids. Germline V lookup: CDR1 LNHDA, CDR2 SQIVND (reference sequence). The CDR3 reads CASNEATDNEQFF. For the CDR3, the DNA is TGTGCCAGTAATGAAGCCACCGACAATGAGCAGTTCTTC.

The CDR3 DNA reads as TGTGCCAGCAGCTTGGGACTTCTCTCCTACGAGCAGTACTTC. This codes for CASSLGLLSYEQYF. The chain uses TRBV11-3 and TRBJ2-7; tentatively, D is TRBD2 (6 bases). Germline-derived CDR1 and CDR2 are SGHNT and YENEEA. The CDR3 is made up of 14 amino acids. The germline V and J ends were trimmed by 3 bases and 0 bases, with 9 bases remaining between them.

The rearrangement joins TRBV18 to TRBJ1-1, with 9 bases aligning to TRBD1. The CDR3 contains 16 residues. Trimming cost V 3 bases and J 4 bases; bases outside gene matches: 9. Germline V gives CDR1 KGHSH, CDR2 LQKENI. This CDR3 is CASSPTGTGLSTEAFF. The CDR3 nucleotides are TGTGCCAGCTCACCGACCGGGACAGGGCTCAGCACTGAAGCTTTCTTT.

J is TRBJ2-5 and V is TRBV9, with D perhaps matching TRBD2 (6 bases). Germline CDR1 is SGDLS and CDR2 is YYNGEE. V shed 1 base and J shed 3 bases, with 10 bases lying between them. CDR3 length: 14 residues. For the CDR3, the DNA is TGTGCCAGCAGCGTATACGGAGGGGAAGAGACCCAGTACTTC. Amino acid sequence: CASSVYGGEETQYF.

The chain recombines TRBV5-1 with TRBJ2-2; maybe TRBD1 (5 bases). Trimming removed 4 bases from V and 3 bases from J, with 13 bases in between. The CDR3 runs 15 residues. Germline CDR1 reads SGHRS; CDR2 reads YFSETQ. The CDR3 nucleotides read TGCGCCAGCAGCCCCTTGGACACCTACACCGGGGAGCTGTTTTTT. Protein product: CASSPLDTYTGELFF.

This chain connects TRBV6-4 to TRBJ1-1, with a weak D call TRBD1 (5 bases). V lost 5 bases and J 7 bases, leaving 14 bases between the germline ends. Germline lookup yields CDR1 MRHNA and CDR2 SNTAGT. The CDR3 has 13 residues. CDR3 region: CASSSMGGGEAFF. The CDR3 DNA is TGTGCCAGCAGTTCGATGGGGGGAGGTGAAGCTTTCTTT.

The CDR3 sequence: CASRNRDNRYTF. The CDR3 DNA follows: TGTGCCAGCAGAAACCGGGACAACCGCTACACCTTC. The chain carries TRBV2 and TRBJ1-2, with TRBD1 as a possible D gene (6 bases). Trimming stripped 6 bases from V and 9 bases from J, with 14 bases between. The CDR3 sequence is 12 residues long. Germline V CDR1 and CDR2: SNHLY, FYNNEI.

The genes are TRBV29-1 and TRBJ2-3; D perhaps matches TRBD1 (5 bases). Deletions cut 5 bases from V and 6 bases from J, with 18 bases between. This CDR3 is built from 14 residues. CDR1 is SQVTM and CDR2 is ANQGSEA in the germline V gene. CDR3 bases: TGCAGCGTTCCCCGGACACCGGGTGGGGATACGCAGTATTTT. Protein product: CSVPRTPGGDTQYF.

The CDR3, as DNA: TGTGCCAGCAGTCCTAGCGGGGCCACCTACGAGCAGTACTTC. Protein product: CASSPSGATYEQYF. The V and J genes are TRBV27 and TRBJ2-7; TRBD2 matches 9 bases. Trimming cost V 5 bases and J 2 bases; bases outside gene matches: 4. There are 14 residues in the CDR3. Germline CDR1 is MNHEY and CDR2 is SMNVEV (reference sequence).

The rearrangement uses TRBV7-2 and TRBJ2-7; D remains ambiguous. The V end lost 5 bases, the J end lost 2 bases, and 13 bases lay between the germline ends. From germline, CDR1 is SGHTA and CDR2 FQGNSA. The CDR3 has 14 amino acids. The CDR3 sequence is CASSLGQFAYEQYF. The CDR3 DNA reads as TGTGCCAGCAGCCTAGGTCAATTTGCCTACGAGCAGTACTTC.

The chain has TRBV18 and TRBJ2-1; possible D gene TRBD2, 7 bases. The length of the CDR3 is 17 residues. V gave up 2 bases and J gave up 7 bases, with 21 bases separating them. Per germline, CDR1 KGHSH and CDR2 LQKENI. CDR3 sequence (DNA): TGTGCCAGCTCACCAACGCTAGCGGTTACCCAGGGGAATGAGCAGTTCTTC. It is translated as CASSPTLAVTQGNEQFF.

The chain is built from TRBV30 and TRBJ1-1; D is unclear. Deletions cut 0 bases from V and 3 bases from J, with 8 bases between. Germline lookup yields CDR1 GTSNPN and CDR2 SVGIG (reference sequence). The CDR3 consists of 13 residues. The CDR3 DNA sequence: TGTGCCTGGAGTGTACAAGGAGACACTGAAGCTTTCTTT. Translating gives CAWSVQGDTEAFF.

The chain links TRBV2 to TRBJ2-3; TRBD1 agrees at 10 bases. Germline V CDR1 and CDR2: SNHLY, FYNNEI. The CDR3 extends over 14 amino acids. J lost 3 bases, V lost 10 bases, and 7 bases had no gene match. The DNA of the CDR3 is TGTGCCACCGACCGGGACAGGGGTACAGATACGCAGTATTTT. As protein: CATDRDRGTDTQYF.

The genes are TRBV6-1 and TRBJ1-1; 10 bases agree with TRBD1. The germline CDR1 and CDR2 sequences are MNHNS and SASEGT. Unmatched junction bases numbered 1, after V lost 0 bases and J lost 0 bases. This CDR3 has 16 amino acids. The CDR3 DNA reads TGTGCCAGCAGTGAAGCGGGGACAGGGGTGAACACTGAAGCTTTCTTT. Amino acids: CASSEAGTGVNTEAFF.

This rearrangement joins TRBV14 to TRBJ1-2; no reliable D call. CDR1 SGHDN and CDR2 FVKESK come from the germline V gene. V was clipped by 1 base and J by 0 bases, with 9 bases between them. This CDR3 has 15 residues. In DNA form, the CDR3 reads TGTGCCAGCAGCCAAGGGTTGGCCACTAACTATGGCTACACCTTC. The encoded protein is CASSQGLATNYGYTF.

V and J are TRBV6-6 and TRBJ2-7; D is possibly TRBD1 (6 bases). Trimming took 2 bases from V and 4 from J, leaving 15 bases between them. The CDR3 consists of 15 residues. The germline V gene has CDR1 MNHNY and CDR2 SVGAGI (reference sequence). CDR3 coding DNA: TGTGCCAGCAGTTACGGGGGCAGGGTGTTGTACGAGCAGTACTTC. Its protein product is CASSYGGRVLYEQYF.

V is TRBV6-6 and J is TRBJ1-1; D unresolved. The CDR3 spans 13 residues. Trimming left V 6 bases short and J 5 bases short, with 13 bases between. Germline V gene data show CDR1 as MNHNY and CDR2 as SVGAGI (reference sequence). The CDR3: CASSLPGGTEAFF. Written as DNA, the CDR3 is TGTGCCAGCAGCCTACCGGGAGGGACTGAAGCTTTCTTT.

This chain connects TRBV6-5 to TRBJ2-7; tentative D call: TRBD2 (8 bases). Germline V gene data show CDR1 as MNHEY and CDR2 as SVGAGI. This CDR3 has 12 amino acids. The V end was cut by 10 bases, the J end by 9 bases, with 19 bases between. CDR3 nucleotide sequence: TGTGCCAACAGGCCGGGAGGGGGCGGGCAGTACTTC. It encodes CANRPGGGGQYF.

The genes are TRBV27 and TRBJ2-7, with 9 bases aligning to TRBD2. Germline CDR1 is MNHEY and CDR2 is SMNVEV (reference sequence). The CDR3 is made up of 13 amino acids. Unmatched junction bases numbered 4, after V lost 6 bases and J lost 4 bases. The CDR3 DNA reads TGTGCCAGCAGAATTAGCGGGAGATACGAGCAGTACTTC. It specifies CASRISGRYEQYF.

The CDR3 DNA reads TGTGCCACCAGCAGAGATGGGCAGGGCGAGGAGACCCAGTACTTC. It specifies CATSRDGQGEETQYF. V is TRBV15 and J is TRBJ2-5; possibly TRBD1 for D (5 bases). The germline gives CDR1 LNHNV, CDR2 YYDKDF (reference sequence). Trimming cost V 0 bases and J 5 bases, with 13 bases left between them. The CDR3 extends over 15 amino acids.

V and J are TRBV4-1 and TRBJ2-5; TRBD1 matches at 8 bases. The CDR3 length is 16 residues. Germline V gene data show CDR1 as MGHRA and CDR2 as YSYEKL. J lost 8 bases, V lost 3 bases, and 14 bases had no gene match. In DNA form, the CDR3 reads TGCGCCAGCAGCCATCGCTCGGGACAGGTCCCTGAAACCCAGTACTTC. Translation gives CASSHRSGQVPETQYF.

The chain recombines TRBV7-9 with TRBJ1-2; D ambiguous. This CDR3 is built from 16 residues. Trimming took off 4 bases at V and 5 bases at J, with 20 bases between the two ends. CDR1 and CDR2 (germline): SEHNR, FQNEAQ (reference sequence). In DNA, the CDR3 is TGTGCCAGCAGCTCCACCTCGCCCCCCGAGCCGTATGGCTACACCTTC. This translates into CASSSTSPPEPYGYTF.

The rearrangement joins TRBV4-3 to TRBJ2-5, with TRBD2 matching over 16 bases. From germline, CDR1 is LGHNA and CDR2 YSLEER. V lost 0 bases, J lost 5 bases, and 6 bases stayed unmatched. CDR3 length: 18 amino acids. CDR3 nucleotide sequence: TGCGCCAGCAGCCAAGATGGGACTAGCGGGGGGGCCGGGGAGACCCAGTACTTC. This sequence encodes CASSQDGTSGGAGETQYF.

The rearrangement links TRBV5-1 to TRBJ2-2; the match to TRBD1 covers 7 bases. Trimming at V came to 2 bases and at J to 4 bases, leaving 8 bases not matched to a gene. This CDR3 has 16 residues. The germline CDR1 and CDR2 sequences are SGHRS and YFSETQ. CDR3 sequence (DNA): TGCGCCAGCAGCTTTGAAGGGGGCGCCGGCACCGGGGAGCTGTTTTTT. Protein: CASSFEGGAGTGELFF.

As to this clone: Other DNA sequences from this sample encode an identical CDR3 as well. The chain is built from TRBV7-2 and TRBJ1-5, with D hard to call. The CDR3 totals 13 residues. Trimming took 3 bases from V and 2 from J, leaving 5 bases between them. Germline V CDR1 and CDR2: SGHTA, FQGNSA. The CDR3 DNA sequence: TGTGCCAGCAGCTTGAGGGGCAATCAGCCCCAGCATTTT. Translating gives CASSLRGNQPQHF. Complete variable domain (other parts from reference TRBV7-2 and TRBJ1-5): GAGVSQSPSNKVTEKGKDVELRCDPISGHTALYWYRQSLGQGLEFLIYFQGNSAPDKSGLPSDRFSAERTGGSVSTLTIQRTQQEDSAVYLCASSLRGNQPQHFGDGTRLSIL.